These T cell receptor beta chains were read from a single sample in a study of spatial heterogeneity in lung cancer. MiXCR, run by TCRdb on the 5' RACE reads, gives a single entry per CDR3 protein. The sample lists roughly 110,000 distinct CDR3 sequences; roughly 10% were seen once. This specimen consisted of PBMCs, obtained at follow-up. These receptors all stem from a female donor with early-stage non-small cell lung cancer. Each CDR3 is given with its conserved first and last residue. D genes are given only for firm matches. The size of a clone is reported for some rows only, either as once, few or many, or as a class for expanded clones.

V gene	clone size	J gene	D gene	CDR3 DNA	CDR3 protein
TRBV11-1	many	TRBJ2-1	TRBD2	TGTGCCAGCAGCCCCCTAGCGGGAGGGCTCAATGAGCAGTTCTTC	CASSPLAGGLNEQFF
TRBV11-2	many	TRBJ1-1	.	TGTGCCAGCAGCTTAACGACGTTGAACACTGAAGCTTTCTTT	CASSLTTLNTEAFF
TRBV2	few	TRBJ1-4	.	TGTGCCAGCAGTGACTTTCGTGGGGTTAGCGAAAAACTGTTTTTT	CASSDFRGVSEKLFF
TRBV6-6	.	TRBJ2-3	.	TGTGCCAGCAGTAAGGGACACACAGATACGCAGTATTTT	CASSKGHTDTQYF
TRBV7-6	few	TRBJ2-5	TRBD2	TGTGCCAGCAGTCTAGTCTTAGGGCTAGCGGAGAAACAAGAGACCCAGTACTTC	CASSLVLGLAEKQETQYF
TRBV3-1	many	TRBJ2-1	TRBD2	TGTGCCAGCAGCCAAGAGGAACTAGCGGGAGCGAGGAATGAGCAGTTCTTC	CASSQEELAGARNEQFF
TRBV6-6	few	TRBJ2-3	TRBD2	TGTGCCAGCCATCCGACCCACGGGGGGGGCACAGATACGCAGTATTTT	CASHPTHGGGTDTQYF
TRBV9	few	TRBJ1-1	.	TGTGCCAGCAGCCAAGGCAGGCGGGACTCAGCTTTCTTT	CASSQGRRDSAFF
TRBV6-4	many	TRBJ2-2	TRBD2	TGTGCCAGCAGTGAAGGGACTAGCCCCGGGGAGCTGTTTTTT	CASSEGTSPGELFF
TRBV12-3/TRBV12-4	once	TRBJ1-5	TRBD1	TGTGCCAGCAGGGGACAGGGGGCACGCGGGGGTCAGCCCCAGCATTTT	CASRGQGARGGQPQHF